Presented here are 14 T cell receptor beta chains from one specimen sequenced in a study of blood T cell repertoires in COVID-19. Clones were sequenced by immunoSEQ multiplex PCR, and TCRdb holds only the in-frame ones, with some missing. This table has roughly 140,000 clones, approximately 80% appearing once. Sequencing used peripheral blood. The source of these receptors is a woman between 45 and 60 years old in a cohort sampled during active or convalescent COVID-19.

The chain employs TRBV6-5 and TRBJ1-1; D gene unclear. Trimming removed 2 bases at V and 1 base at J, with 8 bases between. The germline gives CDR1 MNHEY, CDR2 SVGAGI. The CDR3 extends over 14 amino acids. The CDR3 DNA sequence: TGTGCCAGCAGTTACACTCCCTGGAACACTGAAGCTTTCTTT. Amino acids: CASSYTPWNTEAFF.

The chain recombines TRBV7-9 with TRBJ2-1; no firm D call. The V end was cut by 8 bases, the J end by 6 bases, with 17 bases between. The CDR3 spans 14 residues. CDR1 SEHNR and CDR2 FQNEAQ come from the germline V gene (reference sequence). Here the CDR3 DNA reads TGTGCCAGCGGGCCCGGCCTGGCCACCAATGAGCAGTTCTTC. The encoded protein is CASGPGLATNEQFF.

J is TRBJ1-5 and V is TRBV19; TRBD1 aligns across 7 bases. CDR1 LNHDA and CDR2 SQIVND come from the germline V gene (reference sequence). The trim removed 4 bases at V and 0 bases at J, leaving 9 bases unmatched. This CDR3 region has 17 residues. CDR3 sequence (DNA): TGTGCCAGTAGTACCCCGGACAGGTTGACTAGCAATCAGCCCCAGCATTTT. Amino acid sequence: CASSTPDRLTSNQPQHF.

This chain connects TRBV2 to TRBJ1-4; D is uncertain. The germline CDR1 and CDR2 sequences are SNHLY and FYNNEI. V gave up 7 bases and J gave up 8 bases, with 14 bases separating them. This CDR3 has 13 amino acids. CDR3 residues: CASKVDAGEKLFF. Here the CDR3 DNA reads TGTGCCAGCAAGGTCGACGCGGGAGAAAAACTGTTTTTT.

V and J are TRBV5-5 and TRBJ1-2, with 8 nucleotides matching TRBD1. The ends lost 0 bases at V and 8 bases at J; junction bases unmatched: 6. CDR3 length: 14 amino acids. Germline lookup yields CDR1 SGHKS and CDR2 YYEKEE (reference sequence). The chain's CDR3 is CASSLGQGLGGYTF. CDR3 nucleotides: TGTGCCAGCAGCTTGGGACAGGGGCTGGGGGGCTACACCTTC.

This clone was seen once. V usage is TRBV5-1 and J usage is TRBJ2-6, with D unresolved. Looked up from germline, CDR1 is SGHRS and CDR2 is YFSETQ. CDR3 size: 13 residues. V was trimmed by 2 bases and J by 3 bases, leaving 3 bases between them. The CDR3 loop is CASSFGGANVLTF. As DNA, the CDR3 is TGCGCCAGCAGCTTCGGTGGGGCCAACGTCCTGACTTTC. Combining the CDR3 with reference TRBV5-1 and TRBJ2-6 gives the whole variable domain KAGVTQTPRYLIKTRGQQVTLSCSPISGHRSVSWYQQTPGQGLQFLFEYFSETQRNKGNFPGRFSGRQFSNSRSEMNVSTLELGDSALYLCASSFGGANVLTFGAGSRLTVL.

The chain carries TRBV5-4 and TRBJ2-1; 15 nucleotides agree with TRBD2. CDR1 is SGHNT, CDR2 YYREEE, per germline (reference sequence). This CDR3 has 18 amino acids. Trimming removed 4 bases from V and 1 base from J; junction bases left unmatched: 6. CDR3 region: CASSHGLAGGPSYNEQFF. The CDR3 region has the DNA TGTGCCAGCAGCCACGGACTAGCGGGGGGGCCTTCCTACAATGAGCAGTTCTTC.

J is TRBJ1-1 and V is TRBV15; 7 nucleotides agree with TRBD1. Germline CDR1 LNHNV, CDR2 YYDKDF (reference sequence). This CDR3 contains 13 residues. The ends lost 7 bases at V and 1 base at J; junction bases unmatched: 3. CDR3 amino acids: CATKDRENTEAFF. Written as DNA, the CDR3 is TGTGCCACCAAAGACAGGGAGAACACTGAAGCTTTCTTT. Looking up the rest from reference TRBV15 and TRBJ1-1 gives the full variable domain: DAMVIQNPRYQVTQFGKPVTLSCSQTLNHNVMYWYQQKSSQAPKLLFHYYDKDFNNEADTPDNFQSRRPNTSFCFLDIRSPGLGDTAMYLCATKDRENTEAFFGQGTRLTVV.

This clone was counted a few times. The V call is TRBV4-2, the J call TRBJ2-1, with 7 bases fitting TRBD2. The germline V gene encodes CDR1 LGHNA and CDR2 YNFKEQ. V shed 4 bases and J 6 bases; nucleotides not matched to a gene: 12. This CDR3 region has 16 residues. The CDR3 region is CASSPLWAGVTNEQFF. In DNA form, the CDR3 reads TGTGCCAGCAGCCCGCTTTGGGCGGGGGTGACCAATGAGCAGTTCTTC.

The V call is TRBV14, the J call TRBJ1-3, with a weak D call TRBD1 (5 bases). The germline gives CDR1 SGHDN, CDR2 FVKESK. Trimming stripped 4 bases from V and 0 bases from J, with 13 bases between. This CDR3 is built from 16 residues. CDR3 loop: CASSPVQVISGNTIYF. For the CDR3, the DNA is TGTGCCAGCAGCCCGGTACAGGTTATCTCTGGAAACACCATATATTTT.

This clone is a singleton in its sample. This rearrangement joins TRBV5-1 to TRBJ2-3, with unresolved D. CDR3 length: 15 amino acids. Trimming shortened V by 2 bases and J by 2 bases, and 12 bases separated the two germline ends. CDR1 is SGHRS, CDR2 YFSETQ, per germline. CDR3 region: CASSFVDRVTDTQYF. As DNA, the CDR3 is TGCGCCAGCAGCTTCGTAGACCGGGTCACAGATACGCAGTATTTT.

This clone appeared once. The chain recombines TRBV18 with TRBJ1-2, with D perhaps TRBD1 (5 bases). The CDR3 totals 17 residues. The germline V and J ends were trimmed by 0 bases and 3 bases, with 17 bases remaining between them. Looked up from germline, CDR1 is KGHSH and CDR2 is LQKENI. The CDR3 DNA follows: TGTGCCAGCTCACCACCGGCCACAGGACCAGTCCACTATGGCTACACCTTC. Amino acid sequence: CASSPPATGPVHYGYTF.

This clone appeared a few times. CDR3 amino acids: CAISDLTIAGARTNEQFF. CDR3 bases: TGTGCCATCAGTGATCTGACAATAGCGGGGGCCCGTACCAATGAGCAGTTCTTC. V is TRBV10-3 and J is TRBJ2-1; 9 bases match TRBD2. The CDR3 has 18 residues. Germline loops: CDR1 ENHRY, CDR2 SYGVKD. Trimming cost V 3 bases and J 6 bases; bases outside gene matches: 15.

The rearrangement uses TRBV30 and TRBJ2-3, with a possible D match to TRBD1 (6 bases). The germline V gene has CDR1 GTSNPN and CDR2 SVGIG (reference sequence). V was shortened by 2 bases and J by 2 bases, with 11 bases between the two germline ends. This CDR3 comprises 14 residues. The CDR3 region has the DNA TGTGCCTGGAGTCCGGGACACAACACAGATACGCAGTATTTT. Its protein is CAWSPGHNTDTQYF.